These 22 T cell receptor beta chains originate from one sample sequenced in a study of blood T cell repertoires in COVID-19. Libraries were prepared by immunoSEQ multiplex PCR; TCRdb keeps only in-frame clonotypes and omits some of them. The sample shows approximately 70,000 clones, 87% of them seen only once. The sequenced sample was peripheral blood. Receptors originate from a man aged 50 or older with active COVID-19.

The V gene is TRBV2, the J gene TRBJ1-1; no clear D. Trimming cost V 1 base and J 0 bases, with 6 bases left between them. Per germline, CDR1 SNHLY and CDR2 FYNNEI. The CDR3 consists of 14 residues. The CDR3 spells CASSEGRMNTEAFF. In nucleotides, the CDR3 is TGTGCCAGCAGTGAAGGGCGGATGAACACTGAAGCTTTCTTT.

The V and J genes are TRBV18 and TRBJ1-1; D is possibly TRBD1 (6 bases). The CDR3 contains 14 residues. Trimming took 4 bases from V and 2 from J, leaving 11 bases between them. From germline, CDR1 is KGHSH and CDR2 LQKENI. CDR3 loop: CASSRDNANTEAFF. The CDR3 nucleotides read TGTGCCAGCTCACGGGACAACGCCAACACTGAAGCTTTCTTT.

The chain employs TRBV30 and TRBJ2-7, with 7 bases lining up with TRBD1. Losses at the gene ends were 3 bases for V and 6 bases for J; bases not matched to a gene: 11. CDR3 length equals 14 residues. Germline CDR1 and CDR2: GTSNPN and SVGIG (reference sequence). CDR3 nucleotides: TGTGCCTGGAGGCGGACAGGCTCAAATTCCGAGCAGTACTTC. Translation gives CAWRRTGSNSEQYF.

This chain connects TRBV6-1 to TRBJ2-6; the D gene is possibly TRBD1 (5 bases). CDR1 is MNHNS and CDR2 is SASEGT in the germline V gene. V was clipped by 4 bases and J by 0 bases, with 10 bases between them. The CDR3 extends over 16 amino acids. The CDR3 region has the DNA TGTGCCAGCAGTGTTAGGGGAAGCTCTGGGGCCAACGTCCTGACTTTC. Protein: CASSVRGSSGANVLTF.

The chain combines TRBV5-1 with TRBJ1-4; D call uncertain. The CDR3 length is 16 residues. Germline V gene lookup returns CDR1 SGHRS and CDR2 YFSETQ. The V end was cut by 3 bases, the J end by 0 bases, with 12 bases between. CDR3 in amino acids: CASSSTSRPTNEKLFF. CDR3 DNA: TGCGCCAGCAGCTCGACCAGCAGGCCAACTAATGAAAAACTGTTTTTT.

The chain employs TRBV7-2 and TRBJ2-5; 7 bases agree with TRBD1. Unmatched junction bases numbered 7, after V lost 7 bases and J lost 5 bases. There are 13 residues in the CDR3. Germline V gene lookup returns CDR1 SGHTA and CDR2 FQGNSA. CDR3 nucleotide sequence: TGTGCCAGCACCACAGGGGTGCGGGAGACCCAGTACTTC. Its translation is CASTTGVRETQYF.

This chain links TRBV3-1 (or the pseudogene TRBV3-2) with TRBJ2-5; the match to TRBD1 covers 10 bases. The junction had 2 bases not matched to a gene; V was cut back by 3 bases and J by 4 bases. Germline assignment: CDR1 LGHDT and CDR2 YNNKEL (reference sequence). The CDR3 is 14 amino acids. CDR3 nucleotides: TGTGCCAGCAGCCACCGGACAGGGGGAGAGACCCAGTACTTC. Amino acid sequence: CASSHRTGGETQYF.

The CDR3 sequence: CASSLAGPRNTIYF. CDR3 nucleotide sequence: TGTGCCAGCAGCTTAGCGGGTCCGCGCAACACCATATATTTT. The chain is built from TRBV11-2 and TRBJ1-3; no clear D gene. This CDR3 has 14 amino acids. Trimming cost V 1 base and J 7 bases, with 11 bases left between them. Germline V CDR1 and CDR2: SGHAT, FQNNGV.

The CDR3 loop is CASKQYYGRQGGYTF. CDR3 bases: TGTGCCAGTAAACAGTACTATGGCCGCCAGGGAGGCTACACCTTC. The rearrangement joins TRBV19 to TRBJ1-2, with D possibly TRBD1 on 5 matching bases. The V end lost 7 bases, the J end lost 8 bases, and 23 bases lay between the germline ends. Per the germline V gene, CDR1 is LNHDA and CDR2 is SQIVND (reference sequence). CDR3 length: 15 residues. The variable domain in full, completed from reference TRBV19 and TRBJ1-2, reads DGGITQSPKYLFRKEGQNVTLSCEQNLNHDAMYWYRQDPGQGLRLIYYSQIVNDFQKGDIAEGYSVSREKKESFPLTVTSAQKNPTAFYLCASKQYYGRQGGYTFGSGTRLTVV.

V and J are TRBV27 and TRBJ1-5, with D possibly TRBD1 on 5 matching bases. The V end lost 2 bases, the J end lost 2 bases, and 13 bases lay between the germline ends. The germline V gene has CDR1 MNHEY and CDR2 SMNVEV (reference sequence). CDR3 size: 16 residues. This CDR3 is CASSLAGPRRNQPQHF. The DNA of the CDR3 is TGTGCCAGCAGTTTAGCGGGGCCCAGACGCAATCAGCCCCAGCATTTT.

In DNA form, the CDR3 reads TGTGCCAGCAGCTTGGAACAGGGGGCAGGATTCACTGAAGCTTTCTTT. As protein: CASSLEQGAGFTEAFF. The V call is TRBV5-6, the J call TRBJ1-1; 9 bases line up with TRBD1. Germline assignment: CDR1 SGHDT and CDR2 YYEEEE. The CDR3 covers 16 residues. The trim removed 0 bases at V and 4 bases at J, leaving 7 bases unmatched.

Here the CDR3 DNA reads TGTGCCAGCAGCCAAGTGGGGGGGCAGGGGTATGGCTACACCTTC. It encodes CASSQVGGQGYGYTF. The chain has TRBV3-1 (or the pseudogene TRBV3-2) and TRBJ1-2; TRBD1 is a possible D gene (6 bases). The CDR3 length is 15 residues. CDR1 LGHDT and CDR2 YNNKEL come from the germline V gene (reference sequence). V lost 1 base to trimming and J lost 5 bases, with 14 bases between them.

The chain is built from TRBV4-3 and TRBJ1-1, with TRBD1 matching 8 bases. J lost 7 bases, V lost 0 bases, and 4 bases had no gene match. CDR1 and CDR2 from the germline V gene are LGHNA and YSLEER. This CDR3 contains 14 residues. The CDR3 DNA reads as TGCGCCAGCAGCCAAGATCAGGGGGCACTTGAAGCTTTCTTT. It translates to CASSQDQGALEAFF.

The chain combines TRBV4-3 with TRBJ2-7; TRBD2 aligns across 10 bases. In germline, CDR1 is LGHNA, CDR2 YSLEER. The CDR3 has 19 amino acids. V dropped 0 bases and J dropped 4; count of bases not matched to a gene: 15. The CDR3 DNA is TGCGCCAGCAGCCAAGATGATAGCGGGAGGCCTCCTTCGCCGTACGAGCAGTACTTC. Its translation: CASSQDDSGRPPSPYEQYF.

The CDR3 reads CASSKTGTITGELFF. CDR3 sequence (DNA): TGTGCCAGCAGCAAAACCGGGACTATCACCGGGGAGCTGTTTTTT. The J gene is TRBJ2-2, the V gene TRBV6-2 or TRBV6-3; TRBD2 matches 7 bases. CDR3 length: 15 residues. V lost 6 bases to trimming and J lost 4 bases; unmatched junction nucleotides: 8. Germline CDR1 MNHEY, CDR2 SVGEGT.

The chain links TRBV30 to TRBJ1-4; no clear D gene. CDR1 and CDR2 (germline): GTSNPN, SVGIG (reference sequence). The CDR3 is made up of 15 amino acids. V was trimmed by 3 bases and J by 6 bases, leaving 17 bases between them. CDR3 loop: CAWRTPSGFYEKLFF. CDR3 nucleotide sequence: TGTGCCTGGAGGACCCCTTCGGGTTTTTATGAAAAACTGTTTTTT.

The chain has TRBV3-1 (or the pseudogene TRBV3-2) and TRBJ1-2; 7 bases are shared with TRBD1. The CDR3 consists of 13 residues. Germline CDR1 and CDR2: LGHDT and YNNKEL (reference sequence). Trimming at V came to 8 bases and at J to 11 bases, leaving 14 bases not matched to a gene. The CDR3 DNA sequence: TGTGCCAGCTCCTACCATCGACAGGGCGCTTACACCTTC. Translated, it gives CASSYHRQGAYTF.

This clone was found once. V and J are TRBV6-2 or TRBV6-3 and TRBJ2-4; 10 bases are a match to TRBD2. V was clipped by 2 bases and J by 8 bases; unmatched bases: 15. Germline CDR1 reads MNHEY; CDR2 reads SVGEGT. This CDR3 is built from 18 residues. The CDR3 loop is CASSYLIRASGGGDIQYF. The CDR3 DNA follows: TGTGCCAGCAGTTACCTGATTAGGGCTAGCGGGGGAGGGGACATTCAGTACTTC.

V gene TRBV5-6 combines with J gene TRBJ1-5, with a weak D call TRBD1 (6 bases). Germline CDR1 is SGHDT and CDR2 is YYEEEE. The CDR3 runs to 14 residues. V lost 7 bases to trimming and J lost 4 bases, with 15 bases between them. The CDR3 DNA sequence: TGTGCCAGCGGCAATGGGGGGGCAAATCAGCCCCAGCATTTT. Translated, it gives CASGNGGANQPQHF.

CDR3 region: CASSPGARVGGKNIQYF. The CDR3, as DNA: TGTGCCAGCAGTCCGGGAGCGCGTGTGGGGGGCAAAAACATTCAGTACTTC. This sequence joins TRBV27 and TRBJ2-4; tentative D call: TRBD2 (6 bases). The CDR3 extends over 17 amino acids. The V end was cut by 5 bases, the J end by 3 bases, with 20 bases between. Germline values: CDR1 MNHEY, CDR2 SMNVEV (reference sequence).

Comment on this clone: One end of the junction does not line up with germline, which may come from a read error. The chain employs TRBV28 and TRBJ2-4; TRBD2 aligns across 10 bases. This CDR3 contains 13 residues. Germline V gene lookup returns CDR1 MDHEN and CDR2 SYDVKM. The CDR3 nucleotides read TGTGCCAGCAGTGGGACTAGCGTCAGACAGGGGCACTTC. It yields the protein CASSGTSVRQGHF.

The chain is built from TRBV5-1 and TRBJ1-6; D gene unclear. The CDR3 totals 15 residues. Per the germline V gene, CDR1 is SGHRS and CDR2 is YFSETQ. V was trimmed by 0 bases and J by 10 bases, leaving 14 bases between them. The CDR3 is CASSLVGMAGSPLHF. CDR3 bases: TGCGCCAGCAGCTTGGTCGGGATGGCGGGATCACCCCTCCACTTT. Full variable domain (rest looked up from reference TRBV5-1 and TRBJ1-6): KAGVTQTPRYLIKTRGQQVTLSCSPISGHRSVSWYQQTPGQGLQFLFEYFSETQRNKGNFPGRFSGRQFSNSRSEMNVSTLELGDSALYLCASSLVGMAGSPLHFGNGTRLTVT.